These 10 T cell receptor beta chains share one sample of origin, sequenced in a study of T cell repertoires in cytomegalovirus infection. Antigen specificity for these receptors is unknown. TCRdb itself ran the reads through MiXCR, one entry per CDR3 protein. The table has more than 250,000 distinct CDR3 sequences, roughly 25% seen once. The specimen comprised cultured PBMCs, sampled from culture after CMV antigen stimulation. These receptors were taken from a human donor in good health (CMV status not recorded). Some clones in this sample may be carry-over from other donors' samples.

The chain has TRBV6-5 and TRBJ1-2; 8 nucleotides match TRBD1. CDR3 length equals 15 residues. Looked up from germline, CDR1 is MNHEY and CDR2 is SVGAGI. V lost 5 bases and J lost 4; bases outside the gene matches: 9. The CDR3 sequence: CASSENRGDLYGYTF. The CDR3, as DNA: TGTGCCAGCAGTGAAAACAGGGGGGACCTCTATGGCTACACCTTC.

A few counts support this clonotype. The chain joins TRBV19 to TRBJ1-2, with TRBD1 matching 10 bases. Germline CDR1 is LNHDA and CDR2 is SQIVND (reference sequence). This CDR3 has 16 amino acids. The J segment lost 8 bases and the V segment lost 1 base, leaving 10 bases of the junction unmatched. The CDR3 DNA follows: TGTGCCAGTAGTATAGTCGGGACAGGGGCGTCTTGGGGCTACACCTTC. Translated: CASSIVGTGASWGYTF.

This chain connects TRBV29-1 to TRBJ1-1; D is unresolved. The CDR3 contains 12 residues. Per germline, CDR1 SQVTM and CDR2 ANQGSEA. V was shortened by 1 base and J by 4 bases, with 7 bases between the two germline ends. CDR3 sequence (DNA): TGCAGCGTTGAAGGCCCGGGCACTGAAGCTTTCTTT. Its translation: CSVEGPGTEAFF.

This clonotype was observed a handful of times. This chain uses TRBV7-9 with TRBJ2-1; weak D call: TRBD2 (5 bases). Per the germline V gene, CDR1 is SEHNR and CDR2 is FQNEAQ (reference sequence). The ends were cut back, 2 bases at V and 4 bases at J, with 9 bases in the middle. The CDR3 totals 14 residues. The CDR3 loop is CASSLSGVYNEQFF. DNA of the CDR3: TGTGCCAGCAGCTTATCCGGGGTATACAATGAGCAGTTCTTC. The variable domain in full, completed from reference TRBV7-9 and TRBJ2-1, reads DTGVSQNPRHKITKRGQNVTFRCDPISEHNRLYWYRQTLGQGPEFLTYFQNEAQLEKSRLLSDRFSAERPKGSFSTLEIQRTEQGDSAMYLCASSLSGVYNEQFFGPGTRLTVL.

In its sample, this clonotype is medium-sized (0.01 to 0.1%). This chain connects TRBV20-1 to TRBJ2-7, with TRBD2 identical over 11 bases. This CDR3 has 16 amino acids. The V gene end was trimmed by 2 bases and the J gene end by 3 bases; junction bases not matched to a gene: 9. Germline V gene sequence: CDR1 DFQATT, CDR2 SNEGSKA (reference sequence). CDR3 sequence: CSARPITSGSVYEQYF. CDR3 nucleotides: TGCAGTGCTAGACCTATTACTAGCGGGAGTGTCTACGAGCAGTACTTC.

In its sample, this clonotype was seen a few times. The gene calls are TRBV7-2 and TRBJ1-5; no reliable D call. CDR3 length: 16 residues. The germline gives CDR1 SGHTA, CDR2 FQGNSA. Trimming pared 1 base from V and 0 bases from J, leaving 10 bases between. For the CDR3, the DNA is TGTGCCAGCAGCTTAGAGGCCCCATATAGCAATCAGCCCCAGCATTTT. Amino acids: CASSLEAPYSNQPQHF.

This clonotype was detected many times. V usage is TRBV11-2 and J usage is TRBJ2-5; D gene unclear. Germline loops: CDR1 SGHAT, CDR2 FQNNGV. The V and J ends lost 1 base and 1 base respectively, with 10 bases between them. The length of the CDR3 is 15 residues. CDR3 nucleotide sequence: TGTGCCAGCAGCTTAGTGTCACGGACCCAAGAGACCCAGTACTTC. Translation: CASSLVSRTQETQYF.

This clonotype was observed a handful of times. The chain links TRBV7-3 to TRBJ2-1; tentatively, D is TRBD1 (6 bases). The ends were cut back, 6 bases at V and 11 bases at J, with 11 bases in the middle. Germline assignment: CDR1 SGHTA and CDR2 FQGTGA. There are 11 residues in the CDR3. DNA of the CDR3: TGTGCCAGCAGTCAACAGGGTCAGCAGTTCTTC. Translation: CASSQQGQQFF.

This clonotype was seen a few times. The chain uses TRBV27 and TRBJ1-1; TRBD1 aligns across 7 bases. The V and J ends lost 5 bases and 6 bases, in that order; junction bases with no gene match: 12. Germline V gene sequence: CDR1 MNHEY, CDR2 SMNVEV (reference sequence). The CDR3 runs to 15 residues. The CDR3: CASSRGQALLAEAFF. The CDR3 DNA reads TGTGCCAGCAGTCGCGGACAGGCCCTCTTAGCTGAAGCTTTCTTT.

In its sample, this clonotype was seen a few times. The chain links TRBV11-2 to TRBJ2-1, with 7 bases matching TRBD2. The CDR3 has 14 residues. CDR1 is SGHAT and CDR2 is FQNNGV in the germline V gene. The V and J ends lost 5 bases and 3 bases, in that order; junction bases with no gene match: 4. The chain's CDR3 is CASSTRTSYNEQFF. DNA of the CDR3: TGTGCCAGCAGCACCCGGACTAGCTACAATGAGCAGTTCTTC.